Listed below are T cell receptor beta chains from one sample, sequenced in a study of shared clonotypes between healthy human individuals. The table came from immunoSEQ multiplex PCR; TCRdb's copy has only in-frame clones and leaves some out. The data contain 2 million to 3 million clones, just over 90% of them singletons. The sequencing sample was made of naive CD4+ T cells sorted from blood. The receptors come from a man between 18 and 35 years old in good health. The CDR3 runs from the conserved cysteine through the conserved F or W. D genes are given only for firm matches. Expanded clones get a size class; other rows say once, few or many, or leave the size out.

NA | NA | TRBJ1-1 | TRBV27 | TGTGCCAGCAGTACCGGGGACTCATTTTTTCCTGAAGCTTTCTTT | CASSTGDSFFPEAFF
NA | TRBD1 | TRBJ1-2 | TRBV28 | TGTGCCAGCAGTTTACTGACAGGGGTCGGTAGCTATGGCTACACCTTC | CASSLLTGVGSYGYTF
NA | NA | TRBJ1-5 | TRBV6-1 | TGTGCCAGCAGTGAAGGGCACAAAAATCAGCCCCAGCATTTT | CASSEGHKNQPQHF
NA | NA | TRBJ1-2 | TRBV14 | TGTGCCAGCAGCCAAGTGGATGGGGGCGCTGGCTATGGCTACACCTTC | CASSQVDGGAGYGYTF
NA | TRBD2 | TRBJ2-7 | TRBV11-2 | TGTGCCAGCAGCGGAGGGACTAGCGGGATACGTGGAGTCAGCTACGAGCAGTACTTC | CASSGGTSGIRGVSYEQYF
NA | NA | TRBJ1-5 | TRBV5-5 | TGTGCCAGCAGCTTGGCACAGGGTTATAGCAATCAGCCCCAGCATTTT | CASSLAQGYSNQPQHF
NA | NA | TRBJ2-5 | TRBV19 | TGTGCCAGTAGTATATCAGGACAAGAGACCCAGTACTTC | CASSISGQETQYF
NA | NA | TRBJ2-5 | TRBV7-9 | TGTGCCAGCAGCTTAGTAGAGACTATGGCGGAGACCCAGTACTTC | CASSLVETMAETQYF
NA | NA | TRBJ1-1 | TRBV27 | TGTGCCAGCAGTTTAAGGGCAGGATGGGTGAACACTGAAGCTTTCTTT | CASSLRAGWVNTEAFF
NA | TRBD2 | TRBJ2-2 | TRBV10-3 | TGTGCCATCAGTGAGAGAGCGGGGGATAGAACCGGGGAGCTGTTTTTT | CAISERAGDRTGELFF
NA | TRBD1 | TRBJ2-3 | TRBV7-9 | TGTGCCAGCAGCTTCGGACAGGCTAGCACAGATACGCAGTATTTT | CASSFGQASTDTQYF
once | NA | TRBJ2-3 | TRBV30 | TGTTCGGGGTCTAGCACAGATACGCAGTATTTT | CSGSSTDTQYF
NA | TRBD2 | TRBJ2-1 | TRBV19 | TGTGCCAGTAGTAAGGCGGGGGGGCCCTATGAGCAGTTCTTC | CASSKAGGPYEQFF
NA | TRBD2 | TRBJ2-1 | TRBV6-1 | TGTGCCAGCAGTGGGACTAGCGGGAACTCCTACAATGAGCAGTTCTTC | CASSGTSGNSYNEQFF
once | TRBD2 | TRBJ2-7 | TRBV6-5 | TGTGCCACCACCGGGACTAGCTTCAACGAGCAGTACTTC | CATTGTSFNEQYF
NA | NA | TRBJ2-3 | TRBV5-1 | TGCGCCAGCCTACGGGGCTTGATCACAGATACGCAGTATTTT | CASLRGLITDTQYF
NA | NA | TRBJ1-2 | TRBV10-3 | TGTGCCATCAGTGAGTCCGGGCAGGGGATCTATGGCTACACCTTC | CAISESGQGIYGYTF
NA | NA | TRBJ2-1 | TRBV19 | TGTGCCAGTAGAGGGGGTCGGGACCCAAGGAACGATGAGCAGTTCTTC | CASRGGRDPRNDEQFF
NA | NA | TRBJ1-2 | TRBV19 | TGTGCCAGTAGTCAAAGGAGGGACAACTATGGCTACACCTTC | CASSQRRDNYGYTF
NA | NA | TRBJ1-4 | TRBV27 | TGTGCCAGCAAAAGCTTCGGAACAGCAACTAATGAAAAACTGTTTTTT | CASKSFGTATNEKLFF
NA | TRBD1 | TRBJ1-5 | TRBV19 | TGTGCCAGTATCACAGGGACAGGAGGTAATCAGCCCCAGCATTTT | CASITGTGGNQPQHF
NA | NA | TRBJ2-3 | TRBV2 | TGTGCCAGCGATATAACTAGCACAGATACGCAGTATTTT | CASDITSTDTQYF
NA | TRBD1 | TRBJ1-5 | TRBV28 | TGTGCCACCCTCCCGGTGGCAGGGGGCCTCCGAAGCAATCAGCCCCAGCATTTT | CATLPVAGGLRSNQPQHF
NA | NA | TRBJ2-5 | TRBV7-7 | TGTGCTAGCAGCTCTGGGGGGGCTTGGGGACAAGAGACCCAGTACTTC | CASSSGGAWGQETQYF
NA | NA | TRBJ2-7 | TRBV27 | TGTGCCAGCAGTCATCGGGGGGCGATCTACGAGCAGTACTTC | CASSHRGAIYEQYF
NA | NA | TRBJ2-7 | TRBV7-9 | TGTGCCAGCGGTTCCTACGAGCAGTACTTC | CASGSYEQYF
NA | TRBD1 | TRBJ1-3 | TRBV28 | TGTGCCAGCAGTTCTGGGACAGGGGTCGGAAACACCATATATTTT | CASSSGTGVGNTIYF
NA | TRBD1 | TRBJ1-2 | TRBV5-6 | TGTGCCAGCAGCTCAATCGGACAGGATGGTGGCTACACCTTC | CASSSIGQDGGYTF
NA | TRBD1 | TRBJ2-2 | TRBV7-9 | TGTGCCAGCAGCACCGGGACAGTCGACACCGGGGAGCTGTTTTTT | CASSTGTVDTGELFF
NA | NA | TRBJ1-2 | TRBV10-3 | TGTGCCATCACCCGGGACGGGTCCCATGGCTACACCTTC | CAITRDGSHGYTF